The present T cell receptor beta chain was sequenced within a study of graft-versus-host responses after intestinal transplantation. Study context: Multivisceral, liver-intestinal, or isolated intestinal transplants were performed in recipients.

Germline CDR1 MNHEY, CDR2 SVGAGI. The length of the CDR3 is 16 residues. With 2 bases clipped from V and 7 bases from J, the junction kept 9 bases outside the gene matches. On this clone: Its cognate antigen is unknown.

Sequencing was performed with immunoSEQ multiplex PCR; in TCRdb, only in-frame clones are kept and a portion is missing. The sample has over 45,000 clones, about 94% seen once. The rearrangement links TRBV6-5 to TRBJ2-2, with TRBD1 identical over 8 bases. Source: unstimulated CD4+ T cells sorted from spleen or lymph node cells, taken before transplant. The sequence derives from a human donor who was the organ donor for an intestinal transplant. CDR3 loop: CASSYGKTGVVGELFF. The CDR3 coding sequence is TGTGCCAGCAGTTACGGGAAGACAGGGGTTGTCGGGGAGCTGTTTTTT.